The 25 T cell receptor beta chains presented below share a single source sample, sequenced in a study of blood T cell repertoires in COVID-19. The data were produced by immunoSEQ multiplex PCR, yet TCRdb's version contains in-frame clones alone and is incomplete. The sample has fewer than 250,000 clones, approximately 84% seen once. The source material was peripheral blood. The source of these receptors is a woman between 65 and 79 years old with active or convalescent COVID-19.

CDR3 protein: CASSSGQNYGYTF. The CDR3 coding sequence is TGTGCCAGCAGTTCCGGACAGAACTATGGCTACACCTTC. This rearrangement joins TRBV2 to TRBJ1-2, with D tentatively TRBD1 (6 bases). V lost 5 bases, J lost 2 bases, and 9 bases lay in between. The CDR3 length is 13 residues. The V gene's germline CDR1 is SNHLY and CDR2 FYNNEI.

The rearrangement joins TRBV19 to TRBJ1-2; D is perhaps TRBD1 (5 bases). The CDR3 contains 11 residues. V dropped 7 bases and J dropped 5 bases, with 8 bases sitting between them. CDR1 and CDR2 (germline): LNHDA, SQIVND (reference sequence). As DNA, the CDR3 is TGTGCCAGTACGGGGGGTTATGGCTACACCTTC. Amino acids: CASTGGYGYTF. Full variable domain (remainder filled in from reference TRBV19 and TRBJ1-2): DGGITQSPKYLFRKEGQNVTLSCEQNLNHDAMYWYRQDPGQGLRLIYYSQIVNDFQKGDIAEGYSVSREKKESFPLTVTSAQKNPTAFYLCASTGGYGYTFGSGTRLTVV.

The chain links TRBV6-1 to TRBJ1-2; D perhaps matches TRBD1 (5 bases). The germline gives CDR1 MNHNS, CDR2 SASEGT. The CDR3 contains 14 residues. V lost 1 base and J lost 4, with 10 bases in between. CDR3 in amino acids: CASSEVTGIYGYTF. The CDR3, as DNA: TGTGCCAGCAGTGAAGTCACAGGAATCTATGGCTACACCTTC.

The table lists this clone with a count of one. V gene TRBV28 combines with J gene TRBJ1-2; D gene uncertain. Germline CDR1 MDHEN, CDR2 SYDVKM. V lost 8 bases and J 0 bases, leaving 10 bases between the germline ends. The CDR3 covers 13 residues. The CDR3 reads CASHSGPNYGYTF. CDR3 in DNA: TGTGCCAGCCATAGTGGTCCTAACTATGGCTACACCTTC.

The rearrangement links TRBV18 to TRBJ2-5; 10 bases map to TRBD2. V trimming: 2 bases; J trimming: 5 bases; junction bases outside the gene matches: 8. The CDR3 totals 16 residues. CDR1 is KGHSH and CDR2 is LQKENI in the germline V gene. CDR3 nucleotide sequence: TGTGCCAGCTCACCAATAGCGGGAGGAAGCTGGGAGACCCAGTACTTC. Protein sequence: CASSPIAGGSWETQYF.

This CDR3 is CASKGARDEQFF. The CDR3 DNA reads as TGCGCCAGCAAAGGGGCCCGCGATGAGCAGTTCTTC. The chain has TRBV4-1 and TRBJ2-1, with D perhaps TRBD1 (5 bases). Trimming removed 7 bases from V and 8 bases from J, with 12 bases in between. Germline V gives CDR1 MGHRA, CDR2 YSYEKL. The CDR3 is 12 residues long.

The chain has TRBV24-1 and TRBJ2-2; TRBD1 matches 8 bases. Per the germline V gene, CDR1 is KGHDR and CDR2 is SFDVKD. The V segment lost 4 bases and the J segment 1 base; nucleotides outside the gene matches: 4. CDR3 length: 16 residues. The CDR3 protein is CATSDFDRGNTGELFF. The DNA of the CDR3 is TGTGCCACCAGTGACTTCGACAGGGGGAACACCGGGGAGCTGTTTTTT.

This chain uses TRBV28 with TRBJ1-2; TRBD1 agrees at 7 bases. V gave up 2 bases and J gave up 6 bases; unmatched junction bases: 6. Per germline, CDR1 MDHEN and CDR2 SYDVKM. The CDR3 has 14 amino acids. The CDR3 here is CASSLRQGLNGYTF. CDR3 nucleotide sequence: TGTGCCAGCAGTTTAAGACAGGGACTCAATGGCTACACCTTC.

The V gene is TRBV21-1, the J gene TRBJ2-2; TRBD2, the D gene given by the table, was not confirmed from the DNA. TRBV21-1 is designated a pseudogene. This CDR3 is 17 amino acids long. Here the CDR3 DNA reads TGTGCCAGCAGCCGACTAGCGGCCCCTGAGAGGACCGGGGAGCTGTTTTTT. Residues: CASSRLAAPERTGELFF.

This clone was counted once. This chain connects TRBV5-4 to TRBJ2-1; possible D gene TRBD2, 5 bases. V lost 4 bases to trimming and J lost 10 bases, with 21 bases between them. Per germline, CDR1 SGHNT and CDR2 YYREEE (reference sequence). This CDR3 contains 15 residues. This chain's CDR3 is CASSPSGGSIREQFF. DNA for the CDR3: TGTGCCAGCAGCCCCTCTGGCGGGTCCATACGGGAGCAGTTCTTC.

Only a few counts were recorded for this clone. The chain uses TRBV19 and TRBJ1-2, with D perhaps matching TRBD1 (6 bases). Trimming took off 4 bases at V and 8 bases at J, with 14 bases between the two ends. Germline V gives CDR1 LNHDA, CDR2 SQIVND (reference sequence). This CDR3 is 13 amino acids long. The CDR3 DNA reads TGTGCCAGTAGTACCCCGGGACAACGGGGCTACACCTTC. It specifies CASSTPGQRGYTF.

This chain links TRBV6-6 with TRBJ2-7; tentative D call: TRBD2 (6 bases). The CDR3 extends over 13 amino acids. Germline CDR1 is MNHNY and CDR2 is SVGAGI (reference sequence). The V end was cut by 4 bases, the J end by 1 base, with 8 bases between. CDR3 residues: CASSWRESYEQYF. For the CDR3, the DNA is TGTGCCAGCAGTTGGAGGGAGTCCTACGAGCAGTACTTC.

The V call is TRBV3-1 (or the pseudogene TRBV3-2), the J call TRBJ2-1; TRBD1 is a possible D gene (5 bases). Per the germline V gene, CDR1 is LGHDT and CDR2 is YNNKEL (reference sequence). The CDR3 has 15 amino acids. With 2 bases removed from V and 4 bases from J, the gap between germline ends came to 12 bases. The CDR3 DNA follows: TGTGCCAGCAGCCAAATAAAGGGGCGTTACAATGAGCAGTTCTTC. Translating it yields CASSQIKGRYNEQFF.

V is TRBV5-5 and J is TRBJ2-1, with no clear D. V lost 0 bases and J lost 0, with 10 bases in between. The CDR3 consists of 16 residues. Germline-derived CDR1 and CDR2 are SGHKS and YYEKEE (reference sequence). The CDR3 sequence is CASSLEPMVSYNEQFF. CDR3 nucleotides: TGTGCCAGCAGCTTGGAGCCAATGGTCTCCTACAATGAGCAGTTCTTC. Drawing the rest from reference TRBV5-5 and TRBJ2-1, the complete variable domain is DAGVTQSPTHLIKTRGQQVTLRCSPISGHKSVSWYQQVLGQGPQFIFQYYEKEERGRGNFPDRFSARQFPNYSSELNVNALLLGDSALYLCASSLEPMVSYNEQFFGPGTRLTVL.

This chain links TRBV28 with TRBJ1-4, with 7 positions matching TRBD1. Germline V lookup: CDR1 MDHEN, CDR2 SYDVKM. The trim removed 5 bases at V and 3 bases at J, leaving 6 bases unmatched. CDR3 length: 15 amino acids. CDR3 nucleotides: TGTGCCAGCAGTCGCCCGGGACAGCCTAATGAAAAACTGTTTTTT. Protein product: CASSRPGQPNEKLFF.

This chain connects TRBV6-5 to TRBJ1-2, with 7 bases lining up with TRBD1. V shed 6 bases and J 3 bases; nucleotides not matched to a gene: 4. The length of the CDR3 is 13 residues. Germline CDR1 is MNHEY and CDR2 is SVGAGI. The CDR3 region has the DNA TGTGCCAGCAGCAGGGGGATGGACTATGGCTACACCTTC. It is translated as CASSRGMDYGYTF.

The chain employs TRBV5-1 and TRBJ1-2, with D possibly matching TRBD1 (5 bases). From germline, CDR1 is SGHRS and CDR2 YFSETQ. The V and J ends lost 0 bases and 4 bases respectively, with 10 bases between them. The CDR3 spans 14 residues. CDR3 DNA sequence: TGCGCCAGCAGCTTGGGACAGACTTTCTATGGCTACACCTTC. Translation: CASSLGQTFYGYTF.

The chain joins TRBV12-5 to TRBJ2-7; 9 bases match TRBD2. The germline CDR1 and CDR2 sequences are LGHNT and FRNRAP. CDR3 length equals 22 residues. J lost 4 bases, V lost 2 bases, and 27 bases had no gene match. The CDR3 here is CASGLLFSRYVWASGKVYEQYF. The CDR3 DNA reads TGTGCTAGTGGTTTGCTTTTTAGTCGTTACGTCTGGGCTAGCGGGAAGGTTTACGAGCAGTACTTC.

CDR3 residues: CATSDALAGEGKETQYF. CDR3 nucleotide sequence: TGTGCCACCAGTGATGCTCTAGCGGGAGAGGGGAAGGAGACCCAGTACTTC. V and J are TRBV24-1 and TRBJ2-5; 10 bases align to TRBD2. There are 17 residues in the CDR3. The germline V gene has CDR1 KGHDR and CDR2 SFDVKD. Trimming at V came to 3 bases and at J to 5 bases, leaving 11 bases not matched to a gene.

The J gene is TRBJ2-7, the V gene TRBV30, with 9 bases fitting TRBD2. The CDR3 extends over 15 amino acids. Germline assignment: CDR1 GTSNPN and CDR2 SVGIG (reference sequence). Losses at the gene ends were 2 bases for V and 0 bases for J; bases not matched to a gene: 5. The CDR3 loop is CAWSYSGSHSYEQYF. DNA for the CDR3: TGTGCCTGGAGTTATAGCGGGAGCCACTCCTACGAGCAGTACTTC. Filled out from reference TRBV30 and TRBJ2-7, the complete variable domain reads SQTIHQWPATLVQPVGSPLSLECTVEGTSNPNLYWYRQAAGRGLQLLFYSVGIGQISSEVPQNLSASRPQDRQFILSSKKLLLSDSGFYLCAWSYSGSHSYEQYFGPGTRLTVT.

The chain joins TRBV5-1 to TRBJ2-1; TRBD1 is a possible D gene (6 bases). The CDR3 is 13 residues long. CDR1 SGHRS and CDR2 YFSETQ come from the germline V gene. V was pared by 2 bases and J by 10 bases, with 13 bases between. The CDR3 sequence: CASSFGQRSEQFF. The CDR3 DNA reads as TGCGCCAGCAGCTTCGGACAGCGCAGCGAGCAGTTCTTC.

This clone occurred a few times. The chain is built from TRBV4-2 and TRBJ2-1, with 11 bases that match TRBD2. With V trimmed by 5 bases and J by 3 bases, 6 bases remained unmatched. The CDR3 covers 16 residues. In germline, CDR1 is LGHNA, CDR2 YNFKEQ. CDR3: CASSTGTSGFYNEQFF. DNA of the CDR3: TGTGCCAGCAGCACCGGGACTAGCGGATTCTACAATGAGCAGTTCTTC.

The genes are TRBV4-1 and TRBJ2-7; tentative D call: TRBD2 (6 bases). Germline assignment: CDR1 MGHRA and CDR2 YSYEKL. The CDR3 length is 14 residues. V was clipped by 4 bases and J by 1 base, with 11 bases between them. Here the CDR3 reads CASSRGEVSYEQYF. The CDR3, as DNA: TGCGCCAGCAGCCGAGGGGAGGTTTCCTACGAGCAGTACTTC.

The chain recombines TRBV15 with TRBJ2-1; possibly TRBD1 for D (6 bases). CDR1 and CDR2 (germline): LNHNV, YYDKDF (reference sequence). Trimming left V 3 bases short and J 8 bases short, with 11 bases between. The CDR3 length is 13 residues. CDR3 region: CATSSPEGDEQFF. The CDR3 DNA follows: TGTGCCACCAGCAGCCCCGAGGGGGATGAGCAGTTCTTC.

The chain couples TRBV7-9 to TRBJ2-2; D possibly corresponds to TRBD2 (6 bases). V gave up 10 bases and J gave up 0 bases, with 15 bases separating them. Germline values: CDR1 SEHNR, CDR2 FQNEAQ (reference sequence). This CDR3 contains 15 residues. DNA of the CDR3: TGTGCCACACGCCTTTCGGGGGCGAACACCGGGGAGCTGTTTTTT. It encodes CATRLSGANTGELFF. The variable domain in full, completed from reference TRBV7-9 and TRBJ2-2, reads DTGVSQNPRHKITKRGQNVTFRCDPISEHNRLYWYRQTLGQGPEFLTYFQNEAQLEKSRLLSDRFSAERPKGSFSTLEIQRTEQGDSAMYLCATRLSGANTGELFFGEGSRLTVL.